One sample yielded the 10 T cell receptor beta chains listed below, sequenced in a study of blood T cell repertoires in COVID-19. Profiling relied on immunoSEQ multiplex PCR, and the TCRdb table lists in-frame clones only, not all of them. The table records 190,000 or so clones, approximately 85% of them present only once. Sequenced sample: peripheral blood. These receptor sequences come from an elderly woman with acute or convalescent COVID-19.

The rearrangement uses TRBV2 and TRBJ2-2; 8 positions match TRBD1. Per germline, CDR1 SNHLY and CDR2 FYNNEI. V lost 4 bases, J lost 4 bases, and 5 bases stayed unmatched. This CDR3 has 15 residues. Here the CDR3 DNA reads TGTGCCAGCAGTGGCCAGGGGGCCGGCACCGGGGAGCTGTTTTTT. It encodes CASSGQGAGTGELFF.

This chain joins TRBV2 and TRBJ1-2, with D unresolved. The CDR3 is made up of 12 amino acids. Germline CDR1 and CDR2: SNHLY and FYNNEI. With 6 bases removed from V and 4 bases from J, the gap between germline ends came to 9 bases. The CDR3 protein is CASRANGYGYTF. The CDR3 nucleotides are TGTGCCAGCAGAGCGAATGGCTATGGCTACACCTTC.

The chain joins TRBV14 to TRBJ1-1; possible D gene TRBD1, 5 bases. The V end was cut by 5 bases, the J end by 4 bases, with 14 bases between. This CDR3 region has 14 residues. The V gene's germline CDR1 is SGHDN and CDR2 FVKESK. The chain's CDR3 is CASSYLRGGTEAFF. DNA of the CDR3: TGTGCCAGCAGCTACCTTAGGGGAGGCACTGAAGCTTTCTTT.

The chain combines TRBV14 with TRBJ2-7; D is possibly TRBD1 (5 bases). CDR3 length: 14 residues. With 1 base removed from V and 5 bases from J, the gap between germline ends came to 12 bases. Germline V gene lookup returns CDR1 SGHDN and CDR2 FVKESK. The CDR3: CASSQGGRDHEQYF. The CDR3 coding sequence is TGTGCCAGCAGCCAAGGAGGCAGGGATCACGAGCAGTACTTC.

This clone showed up just a few times. The chain uses TRBV19 and TRBJ1-1, with 10 nucleotides matching TRBD1. The CDR3 has 15 residues. The trim removed 5 bases at V and 5 bases at J, leaving 8 bases unmatched. Germline assignment: CDR1 LNHDA and CDR2 SQIVND (reference sequence). The CDR3 region has the DNA TGTGCCAGTAGTTCTCGACAGGGGGCGCGGACTGAAGCTTTCTTT. Translation gives CASSSRQGARTEAFF.

The chain has TRBV19 and TRBJ2-7, with D maybe TRBD2 (5 bases). CDR1 and CDR2 (germline): LNHDA, SQIVND (reference sequence). The germline V and J ends were trimmed by 4 bases and 5 bases, with 15 bases remaining between them. CDR3 size: 14 residues. CDR3 in amino acids: CASSTGVFFDEQYF. The CDR3 DNA is TGTGCCAGTAGTACCGGGGTTTTCTTCGACGAGCAGTACTTC. Supplemented by reference TRBV19 and TRBJ2-7, the full variable domain reads DGGITQSPKYLFRKEGQNVTLSCEQNLNHDAMYWYRQDPGQGLRLIYYSQIVNDFQKGDIAEGYSVSREKKESFPLTVTSAQKNPTAFYLCASSTGVFFDEQYFGPGTRLTVT.

DNA for the CDR3: TGTGCCAGCAGCTTAGCTGGCGGGAGCTCCTACAATGAGCAGTTCTTC. Translation: CASSLAGGSSYNEQFF. The V call is TRBV11-3, the J call TRBJ2-1; TRBD2 matches 7 bases. V lost 1 base and J lost 0; bases outside the gene matches: 3. Germline-derived CDR1 and CDR2 are SGHNT and YENEEA. The CDR3 has 16 amino acids.

The V and J genes are TRBV18 and TRBJ1-3, with 7 bases fitting TRBD1. V trimming: 3 bases; J trimming: 1 base; junction bases outside the gene matches: 6. The CDR3 length is 16 residues. CDR1 is KGHSH and CDR2 is LQKENI in the germline V gene. As DNA, the CDR3 is TGTGCCAGCTCACCGCCAGACAGGGAGTCTGGAAACACCATATATTTT. This gives the protein CASSPPDRESGNTIYF.

The V gene is TRBV6-1, the J gene TRBJ2-3; possible D gene TRBD1, 5 bases. The V and J ends lost 4 bases and 0 bases respectively, with 14 bases between them. Germline CDR1 and CDR2: MNHNS and SASEGT. The CDR3 consists of 16 residues. CDR3 in amino acids: CASSVPHRLSTDTQYF. The CDR3 DNA is TGTGCCAGCAGTGTCCCTCACAGGTTAAGCACAGATACGCAGTATTTT.

The CDR3 spells CSASRGQGVYEQYF. The CDR3 bases are TGCAGTGCTAGTCGGGGGCAGGGGGTTTACGAGCAGTACTTC. The chain links TRBV20-1 to TRBJ2-7; D is perhaps TRBD1 (7 bases). Germline V gene lookup returns CDR1 DFQATT and CDR2 SNEGSKA (reference sequence). This CDR3 comprises 14 residues. The germline V and J ends were trimmed by 3 bases and 4 bases, with 16 bases remaining between them.